This T cell receptor beta chain emerged from a study of cytomegalovirus exposure and HLA in healthy donors. Study conclusions and caveats: Equally common other TCR beta chains were less clonally expanded than HLA-associated ones, a later analysis found.

Regarding this clone: Antigen specificity is unknown.

A multiplex PCR was run with 60 Vbeta primers and 13 Jbeta primers. Some clones are missing from TCRdb's copy, which holds only in-frame ones; the method was immunoSEQ multiplex PCR. The sample spans around 150,000 clones; the ten largest clones claim about 2.5%. This CDR3 has 17 residues. Per germline, CDR1 SNHLY and CDR2 FYNNEI. With 7 bases clipped from V and 6 bases from J, the junction kept 17 bases outside the gene matches. Though probably carrying unrecorded immune exposures, donors were nominally healthy at sampling. Sequenced: PBMCs. The sequence was collected from a man aged 35 to 55 in good health and CMV-seronegative. J is TRBJ1-2 and V is TRBV2; 10 bases agree with TRBD1. For the CDR3, the DNA is TGTGCCAGCAATCGAACGGGGGGGGTCGACAGGGGGCATGGCTACACCTTC. It is translated as CASNRTGGVDRGHGYTF.